These 22 T cell receptor beta chains came from one sample sequenced in a study of CD8+CD57+ T cells in acquired aplastic anemia. Patients included in sequencing had previously demonstrated CD8+CD57+ cell expansion by flow cytometry. Template material for TCR beta VDJ and CDR3 profiling consisted of genomic DNA. Via MiXCR, TCRdb re-called the reads, giving one row per CDR3 protein. The repertoire holds 250,000 or so distinct CDR3 sequences, with more than 45% as singletons. Sequences were obtained from sorted CD4+, CD8+, or CD8+CD57+ T cells (not recorded which) from PBMCs. The receptors here all came from a human donor with aplastic anemia.

This clonotype is medium-sized within its sample. The rearrangement links TRBV20-1 to TRBJ2-7, with 7 bases that match TRBD2. J lost 0 bases, V lost 1 base, and 3 bases had no gene match. Germline V lookup: CDR1 DFQATT, CDR2 SNEGSKA (reference sequence). The CDR3 is made up of 14 amino acids. The CDR3 DNA reads TGCAGTGCTAGAGGGGGGGGGTTCTCCTACGAGCAGTACTTC. Translation gives CSARGGGFSYEQYF.

V usage is TRBV3-1 and J usage is TRBJ1-4; perhaps TRBD1 as D (5 bases). V was clipped by 2 bases and J by 8 bases, with 15 bases between them. The CDR3 is 15 residues long. Germline V gene data show CDR1 as LGHDT and CDR2 as YNNKEL (reference sequence). CDR3 bases: TGTGCCAGCAGCCAAACGACGAGGGGTGGAGAAAAACTGTTTTTT. Protein product: CASSQTTRGGEKLFF.

This clonotype was detected only a few times. This rearrangement joins TRBV7-3 to TRBJ2-7, with D perhaps TRBD1 or TRBD2 (5 bases each). Germline-derived CDR1 and CDR2 are SGHTA and FQGTGA. The CDR3 is made up of 14 amino acids. V was clipped by 2 bases and J by 1 base, with 9 bases between them. The CDR3 reads CASSLVGGSYEQYF. CDR3 nucleotide sequence: TGTGCCAGCAGCTTAGTTGGGGGATCCTACGAGCAGTACTTC.

Of note for this clonotype: The CDR3 ends on some other residue instead of the conserved phenylalanine or tryptophan, so this is likely a read error. The DNA is omitted, as the CDR3 cannot be located on it reliably, and the CDR3 follows TCRdb's listing. The chain carries TRBV10-3 and TRBJ2-7; the D segment call TRBD2 is taken from the table without a DNA check. The CDR3 is 10 residues long, ends included. CDR1 and CDR2 (germline): ENHRY, SYGVKD. CDR3 sequence: CAIQTSGSAD.

This clonotype was observed a handful of times. The chain recombines TRBV28 with TRBJ2-7, with 7 bases that match TRBD2. The V gene end was trimmed by 4 bases and the J gene end by 3 bases; junction bases not matched to a gene: 9. The CDR3 runs to 15 residues. The germline V gene encodes CDR1 MDHEN and CDR2 SYDVKM. The CDR3 sequence is CASSSGLDLNYEQYF. As DNA, the CDR3 is TGTGCCAGCAGTTCAGGACTAGATCTTAACTACGAGCAGTACTTC.

This clonotype was seen ten or more times. This chain joins TRBV7-9 and TRBJ2-7, with a weak D call TRBD2 (5 bases). Trimming shortened V by 5 bases and J by 0 bases, and 11 bases separated the two germline ends. This CDR3 comprises 14 residues. Per germline, CDR1 SEHNR and CDR2 FQNEAQ (reference sequence). CDR3 in amino acids: CASSRTGISYEQYF. CDR3 nucleotides: TGTGCCAGCAGCCGGACCGGGATCTCCTACGAGCAGTACTTC.

The chain combines TRBV2 with TRBJ2-1; 8 bases match TRBD2. This CDR3 has 17 amino acids. CDR1 is SNHLY, CDR2 FYNNEI, per germline. The junction had 11 bases not matched to a gene; V was cut back by 3 bases and J by 4 bases. CDR3 in DNA: TGTGCCAGCAGTGATCTGGGCTCGGGGGGGGGGTACAATGAGCAGTTCTTC. This codes for CASSDLGSGGGYNEQFF.

The chain combines TRBV6-2 or TRBV6-3 with TRBJ2-7, with D possibly TRBD2 on 6 matching bases. The V gene's germline CDR1 is MNHEY and CDR2 SVGEGT. This CDR3 contains 16 residues. Trimming stripped 3 bases from V and 2 bases from J, with 17 bases between. CDR3 amino acids: CASSYRYRTTPYEQYF. In DNA, the CDR3 is TGTGCCAGCAGTTATAGGTACCGGACTACACCCTACGAGCAGTACTTC.

The V and J genes are TRBV20-1 and TRBJ2-7, with 7 bases matching TRBD2. J gave up 1 base and V 6 bases, and 12 bases lay outside the gene matches. The CDR3 is made up of 15 amino acids. Per the germline V gene, CDR1 is DFQATT and CDR2 is SNEGSKA (reference sequence). CDR3 sequence (DNA): TGCAGTGCCCGGGAATGGCGGGAGAAGTCCTACGAGCAGTACTTC. It is translated as CSAREWREKSYEQYF.

This clonotype showed up many times. This chain connects TRBV20-1 to TRBJ1-4; 7 positions agree with TRBD1. J lost 4 bases, V lost 0 bases, and 8 bases had no gene match. The germline V gene has CDR1 DFQATT and CDR2 SNEGSKA (reference sequence). This CDR3 contains 16 residues. CDR3 amino acids: CSARDDKGAGNEKLFF. CDR3 in DNA: TGCAGTGCTAGAGATGATAAGGGGGCCGGTAATGAAAAACTGTTTTTT.

This clonotype was found many times. V gene TRBV25-1 combines with J gene TRBJ2-5, with D possibly called TRBD1 or TRBD2 (7 bases each). Germline V gene sequence: CDR1 MGHDK, CDR2 SYGVNS. The length of the CDR3 is 16 residues. V lost 6 bases and J lost 5, with 22 bases in between. Here the CDR3 DNA reads TGTGCCAGCAGAACTTGGAGGGAGGGGGCCGGGGAGACCCAGTACTTC. Its protein product is CASRTWREGAGETQYF.

This clonotype was recorded many times. This chain joins TRBV4-3 and TRBJ2-7; D could derive from TRBD1 or TRBD2 (5 bases each). The V gene's germline CDR1 is LGHNA and CDR2 YSLEER. The germline V and J ends were trimmed by 0 bases and 0 bases, with 15 bases remaining between them. The CDR3 is made up of 17 amino acids. CDR3 coding DNA: TGCGCCAGCAGCCAAGAAGTGAGGGGACGATCCTCCTACGAGCAGTACTTC. The encoded protein is CASSQEVRGRSSYEQYF.

In this sample, this clonotype turned up once. V gene TRBV29-1 combines with J gene TRBJ2-7; D not certain. Germline loops: CDR1 SQVTM, CDR2 ANQGSEA. The CDR3 covers 11 residues. V lost 8 bases and J lost 3, with 11 bases in between. The CDR3 region has the DNA TGCAGCTTCCGAGATAACTACGAGCAGTACTTC. Its protein is CSFRDNYEQYF.

This clonotype has a count of ten or more. The chain links TRBV28 to TRBJ1-1, with D uncertain. Germline V gene sequence: CDR1 MDHEN, CDR2 SYDVKM. This CDR3 region has 11 residues. The V end was cut by 6 bases, the J end by 2 bases, with 4 bases between. Here the CDR3 reads CASRANTEAFF. In nucleotides, the CDR3 is TGTGCCAGCAGGGCAAACACTGAAGCTTTCTTT.

The CDR3 bases are TGTGCCAGCAGCACTGGGGAAATGGGACCCCTCCACTTT. Protein sequence: CASSTGEMGPLHF. V is TRBV7-9 and J is TRBJ1-6, with D unresolved. The CDR3 is made up of 13 amino acids. The germline V gene has CDR1 SEHNR and CDR2 FQNEAQ (reference sequence). V lost 5 bases and J lost 12, with 14 bases in between. Full variable domain (remainder filled in from reference TRBV7-9 and TRBJ1-6): DTGVSQNPRHKITKRGQNVTFRCDPISEHNRLYWYRQTLGQGPEFLTYFQNEAQLEKSRLLSDRFSAERPKGSFSTLEIQRTEQGDSAMYLCASSTGEMGPLHFGNGTRLTVT.

This clonotype occurred many times. The genes are TRBV9 and TRBJ2-7; 8 nucleotides agree with TRBD1. After removal of 3 bases from V and 2 bases from J, the junction contained 4 bases not matched to a gene. The germline V gene encodes CDR1 SGDLS and CDR2 YYNGEE. The CDR3 covers 14 residues. The CDR3 reads CASSATGAAYEQYF. The CDR3 nucleotides read TGTGCCAGCAGCGCGACAGGGGCGGCCTACGAGCAGTACTTC.

This chain links TRBV24-1 with TRBJ1-2; 7 bases match TRBD1. The CDR3 covers 13 residues. The V and J ends lost 6 bases and 8 bases, in that order; junction bases with no gene match: 8. Germline assignment: CDR1 KGHDR and CDR2 SFDVKD. CDR3 amino acids: CATSNGRGSGYTF. CDR3 bases: TGTGCCACCAGTAATGGCAGGGGGAGCGGCTACACCTTC.

To note about this clonotype: A much larger clone lies a single base off, so this may be a read error. This chain connects TRBV19 to TRBJ2-2; the D gene could be TRBD1 or TRBD2 (7 bases each). The CDR3 has 12 amino acids. Germline values: CDR1 LNHDA, CDR2 SQIVND (reference sequence). The CDR3 spells CASRRFRGGLFF. The DNA of the CDR3 is TGTGCCAGTAGGAGGTTCAGGGGGGGGCTGTTTTTT.

This clonotype was observed at least ten times. V usage is TRBV5-1 and J usage is TRBJ2-7; 9 bases align to TRBD2. Germline lookup yields CDR1 SGHRS and CDR2 YFSETQ. The J segment lost 0 bases and the V segment lost 6 bases, leaving 7 bases of the junction unmatched. The CDR3 spans 15 residues. The CDR3 protein is CASTHGLALSYEQYF. DNA of the CDR3: TGCGCCAGCACCCACGGACTAGCGCTCTCCTACGAGCAGTACTTC.

This chain links TRBV29-1 with TRBJ1-1, with 7 positions matching TRBD1. Germline V gene data show CDR1 as SQVTM and CDR2 as ANQGSEA. The CDR3 length is 13 residues. Unmatched junction bases numbered 7, after V lost 8 bases and J lost 1 base. CDR3 region: CSTSTGENTEAFF. The DNA of the CDR3 is TGCAGCACTTCCACAGGGGAGAACACTGAAGCTTTCTTT.

This clonotype was recorded many times. The V and J genes are TRBV28 and TRBJ2-1; no reliable D call. Germline values: CDR1 MDHEN, CDR2 SYDVKM. The ends were cut back, 1 base at V and 6 bases at J, with 7 bases in the middle. The length of the CDR3 is 13 residues. The CDR3 nucleotides are TGTGCCAGCAGTTTATCGGCCAGCAATGAGCAGTTCTTC. Translating gives CASSLSASNEQFF.

The V and J genes are TRBV5-8 and TRBJ1-2, with TRBD1 matching over 11 bases. The CDR3 runs 15 residues. V was clipped by 2 bases and J by 6 bases; unmatched bases: 6. Germline lookup yields CDR1 SGHTS and CDR2 YDEGEE. CDR3 in DNA: TGTGCCAGCAGCTTCGGGACAGGGGGGGGTGATGGCTACACCTTC. Translated, it gives CASSFGTGGGDGYTF.